This TCR beta chain stems from a study of Ad26.COV2.S vaccination and SARS-CoV-2 variants. Study in general: The authors gave Ad26.COV2.S intramuscularly, either once or twice 56 days apart.

Study-wide results and caveats: Reportedly, after vaccination the spike-specific CD8+ and CD4+ T cell responses displayed substantial breadth.

The treatment denotes: 19 received Ad26.COV2.S at low or high dose, single or two shots; five or six received placebo; per-sample allocation not given. It was on day 63 after the first vaccine or placebo injection that samples were taken. Between the trimmed V and J ends, which lost 4 bases and 1 base, there was a span of 11 bases. CDR3 length equals 15 residues. Germline V gene sequence: CDR1 SNHLY, CDR2 FYNNEI. On this clone itself: The antigen remains undetermined.

Using immunoSEQ multiplex PCR, the repertoire was profiled, and TCRdb retains in-frame clones only, with some absent. The repertoire holds 350,000 to 450,000 clones, with 70% to 90% as singletons. The origin of this receptor is a person aged 18-60 years who received the Ad26.COV2.S COVID-19 vaccine or a placebo. The V and J genes are TRBV2 and TRBJ2-4; unclear D gene. This material consisted of peripheral blood, taken in a trial of Ad26.COV2.S vaccine versus placebo. CDR3 nucleotides: TGTGCCAGCAGTGGCTCTTTTTTGGCCAAAAACATTCAGTACTTC. It specifies CASSGSFLAKNIQYF.